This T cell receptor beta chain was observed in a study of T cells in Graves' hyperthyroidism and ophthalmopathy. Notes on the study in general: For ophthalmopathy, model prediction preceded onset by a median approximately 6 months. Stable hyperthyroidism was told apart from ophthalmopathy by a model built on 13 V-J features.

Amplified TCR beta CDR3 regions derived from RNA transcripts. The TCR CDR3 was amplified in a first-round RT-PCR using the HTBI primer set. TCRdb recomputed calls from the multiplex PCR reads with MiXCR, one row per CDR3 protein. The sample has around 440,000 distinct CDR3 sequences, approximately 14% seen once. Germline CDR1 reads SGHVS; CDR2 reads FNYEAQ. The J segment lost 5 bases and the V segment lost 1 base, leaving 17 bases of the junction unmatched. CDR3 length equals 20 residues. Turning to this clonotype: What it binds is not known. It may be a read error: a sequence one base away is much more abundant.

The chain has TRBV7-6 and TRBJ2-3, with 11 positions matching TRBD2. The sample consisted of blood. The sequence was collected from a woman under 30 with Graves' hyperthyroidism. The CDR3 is CASSLEESSGGFLGIDTQYF. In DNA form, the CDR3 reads TGTGCCAGCAGCTTAGAGGAGTCTAGCGGGGGGTTTCTCGGCATAGATACGCAGTATTTT.